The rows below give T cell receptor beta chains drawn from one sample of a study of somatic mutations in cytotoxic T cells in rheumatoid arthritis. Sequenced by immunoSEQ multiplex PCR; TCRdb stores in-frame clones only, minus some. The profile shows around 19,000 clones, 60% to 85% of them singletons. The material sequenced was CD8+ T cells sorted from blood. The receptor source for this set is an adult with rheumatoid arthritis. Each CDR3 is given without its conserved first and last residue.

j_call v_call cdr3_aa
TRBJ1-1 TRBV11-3 ASQGLGTEAF
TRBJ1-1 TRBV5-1 ASSPVVGALDTEAF
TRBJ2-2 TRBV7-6 ASSLAQGGGTSGTEDTGELF
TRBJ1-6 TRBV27 ASSIGTFASPLH
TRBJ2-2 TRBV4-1 ASSQDRTGGSTGELF
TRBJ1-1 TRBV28 ASTEDRLVAEAF
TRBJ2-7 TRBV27 ASRVRGTHYEQY
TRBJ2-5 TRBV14 ASSQGPIEAQY
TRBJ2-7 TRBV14 ASSHRDRLYEQY
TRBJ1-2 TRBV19 ASSRKEHTGDGYT
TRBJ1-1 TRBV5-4 ASSFDPTKMNTEAF
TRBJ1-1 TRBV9 ASSVEGAGKAAF
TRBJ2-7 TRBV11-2 ASSTQGRVLY
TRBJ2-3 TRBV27 ASSTTDTQY
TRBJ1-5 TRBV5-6 ASSRWHTEHNQPQH
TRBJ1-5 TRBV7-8 ASSLWISDSNQPQH
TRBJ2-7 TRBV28 ASREWTSGTYEQY
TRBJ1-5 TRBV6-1 ASSEGQGASEPQH
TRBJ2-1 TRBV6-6 AIRKTGTGVLNEQF
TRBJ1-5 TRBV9 ASSVGGGNQPQH
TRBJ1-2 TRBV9 ASSVRQGASYGYT
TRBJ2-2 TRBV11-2 ASGPPSGELF
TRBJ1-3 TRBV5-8 ASSSGTNSGNTIY
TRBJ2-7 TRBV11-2 ASSPRKGAGKYEQY
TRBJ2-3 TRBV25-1 ASSEYFQDPPSTDTQY
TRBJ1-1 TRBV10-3 AIGSEIPTEAF
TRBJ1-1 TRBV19 ASVQGGTEAF
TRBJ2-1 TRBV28 ASTPADGAYNEQF
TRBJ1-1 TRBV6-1 ASSNPAKNTEAF
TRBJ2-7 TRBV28 AAIDRGVGEQY
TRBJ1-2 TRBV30 AWSSGAGSNGYT
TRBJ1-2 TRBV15 ATSNMRTAIYGYT
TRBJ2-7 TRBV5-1 ASSLFVMTSGSYEQY
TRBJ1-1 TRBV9 ASSVGFMNTEAF
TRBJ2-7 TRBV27 ASSILGQGAEEQY
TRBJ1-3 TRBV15 ATSRTAGAGNTIY
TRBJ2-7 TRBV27 ASSSFLAGGQAYEQY
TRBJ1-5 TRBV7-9 ASSSERGNQPQH
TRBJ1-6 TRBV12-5 ASAPAGTPLH